A selection of T cell receptor beta chains follows, all from one sample in a study of cytomegalovirus exposure and HLA in healthy donors. Sequencing was performed with immunoSEQ multiplex PCR; in TCRdb, only in-frame clones are kept and a portion is missing. This table has about 160,000 clones, 95% to 96% appearing once. The sample consisted of PBMCs. Receptor source: a woman aged 18-29 years in good health and CMV-seronegative. Each CDR3 is given with its conserved first and last residue.

V gene: TRBV18
CDR3 protein: CASSSLGQGFSGRDQPQHF

V gene: TRBV19
CDR3 protein: CASSIGTAGTYEQYF

V gene: TRBV19
CDR3 protein: CASSRSGTSGGFGETQYF

V gene: TRBV7-3
CDR3 protein: CASSETGTVTDTQYF

V gene: TRBV11-2
CDR3 protein: CASSFSGVRYNEQFF

V gene: TRBV4-3
CDR3 protein: CASSQGTGTKDYEQYF

V gene: TRBV6-1
CDR3 protein: CASLSGGRNQPQHF

V gene: TRBV4-2
CDR3 protein: CASSQDVGGLQPQHF

V gene: TRBV7-8
CDR3 protein: CASSSAGGPPDTQYF

V gene: TRBV9
CDR3 protein: CASSVAWGTSTDTQYF

V gene: TRBV10-3
CDR3 protein: CATQWDRGTYEQYF

V gene: TRBV9
CDR3 protein: CASSPRPGIYGYTF

V gene: TRBV29-1
CDR3 protein: CSVRGQGRTEAFF

V gene: TRBV4-2
CDR3 protein: CASSQERPGGIDGYTF

V gene: TRBV27
CDR3 protein: CASSAGTAEAFF

V gene: TRBV7-8
CDR3 protein: CASSSRDQPQHF

V gene: TRBV27
CDR3 protein: CASSPIGTGTYEQYF

V gene: TRBV2
CDR3 protein: CASRGLLNTGELFF

V gene: TRBV30
CDR3 protein: CAGSQGWDYGYTF

V gene: TRBV19
CDR3 protein: CASSASGTGGGEQYF

V gene: TRBV19
CDR3 protein: CASSRRLAGGLGETQYF

V gene: TRBV5-1
CDR3 protein: CASTSDRGRFSTGELFF

V gene: TRBV7-6
CDR3 protein: CASSFGGGMETQYF

V gene: TRBV11-2
CDR3 protein: CASSKTGGIEYTQYF

V gene: TRBV5-5
CDR3 protein: CASSLVMRTNEKLFF

V gene: TRBV7-2
CDR3 protein: CASSSPGQGNSYEQYF

V gene: TRBV9
CDR3 protein: CASSQALADATDTQYF

V gene: TRBV7-3
CDR3 protein: CASSFGRGDSPLHF

V gene: TRBV7-2
CDR3 protein: CASSSFGTRGGYGYTF

V gene: TRBV27
CDR3 protein: CATKIGQGPTEAFF

V gene: TRBV4-3
CDR3 protein: CASSQDPLNNYGYTF

V gene: TRBV29-1
CDR3 protein: CSVDKGALVETQYF

V gene: TRBV7-9
CDR3 protein: CASSLVAEYNSPLHF

V gene: TRBV18
CDR3 protein: CASSPGDRGYRETQYF

V gene: TRBV7-9
CDR3 protein: CASSPPQGAGEKLFF

V gene: TRBV9
CDR3 protein: CASSATSGGDGGELFF

V gene: TRBV7-2
CDR3 protein: CASSPRAASRVYEQYF

V gene: TRBV13
CDR3 protein: CASSLERGGLETQYF

V gene: TRBV30
CDR3 protein: CAWSVDSGREQFF

V gene: TRBV5-6
CDR3 protein: CASSPFGTANYGYTF

V gene: TRBV11-1
CDR3 protein: CASRQPNQGISEQYF

V gene: TRBV5-4
CDR3 protein: CASSPNSGGLRDTQYF

V gene: TRBV25-1
CDR3 protein: CASSVYTANTGELFF

V gene: TRBV7-9
CDR3 protein: CASSSSEIPYEQYF

V gene: TRBV9
CDR3 protein: CASSVVSSVERNEQFF

V gene: TRBV25-1
CDR3 protein: CASTLAGQGEAFF

V gene: TRBV4-1
CDR3 protein: CASSPLWTGEVSYEQYF

V gene: TRBV27
CDR3 protein: CASSLQGQTKNIQYF

V gene: TRBV6-5
CDR3 protein: CASIISSAEAFF

V gene: TRBV14
CDR3 protein: CASSSQGALNTEAFF

V gene: TRBV5-4
CDR3 protein: CASSLGADPSSYEQYF

V gene: TRBV7-8
CDR3 protein: CASSQNRGFTDTQYF

V gene: TRBV5-1
CDR3 protein: CASSLGGGVYEQYF

V gene: TRBV19
CDR3 protein: CASSQGNTEAFF

V gene: TRBV5-1
CDR3 protein: CASSFGQGTLNEKLFF

V gene: TRBV7-9
CDR3 protein: CASSLNPQRGGQETQYF

V gene: TRBV15
CDR3 protein: CATSRDRGVAQPQHF

V gene: TRBV7-8
CDR3 protein: CASSYLAGDSYEQYF

V gene: TRBV5-1
CDR3 protein: CASSLQGGTGNTIYF

V gene: TRBV5-1
CDR3 protein: CASRKGLAGRTDTQYF